The source of this T cell receptor beta chain is a study of technical replicates of blood from a few donors. In its sample, this clone was seen once. The assay was immunoSEQ multiplex PCR, and TCRdb's table has in-frame clones only and misses some. The sample yields approximately 79,000 clones, over 90% seen once. CDR1 is SGHRS and CDR2 is YFSETQ in the germline V gene. V was trimmed by 2 bases and J by 13 bases, leaving 15 bases between them. This CDR3 has 12 residues. The source of this sequence is a human donor in good health. Sequencing input: T cells isolated from PBMCs. V is TRBV5-1 and J is TRBJ2-5; tentatively, D is TRBD2 (5 bases). CDR3 DNA: TGCGCCAGCAGCTTAGAAGGTCTAGCTGGGTACTTC. Translated: CASSLEGLAGYF.